This note documents a single T cell receptor (beta chain) sequence. Its antigen specificity is not known. Base-call qualities are not available, and no considerably larger clone is one nucleotide away. Sample time point, as interpreted from the label and publication: late sampling 161 to 241 days after vaccination in a few convalescent patients. The convalescent patients' positive SARS-CoV-2 PCR tests were from March to December 2020, which was before the Alpha, Beta and Delta variants emerged in the United States. Ficoll-Paque Plus gradient centrifugation was used to isolate PBMCs from whole blood, and the isolated PBMCs were then either used fresh or cryopreserved at -140C. According to the germline V gene, CDR1 reads MNHEY and CDR2 reads SVGEGT. Spanning cysteine to phenylalanine, the CDR3 consists of 14 amino acids. Just CDR3 DNA is preserved here, 42 bases in frame from base 1. V is reduced by 4 bases and J by 4 bases, leaving a spacing of 10 bases between them.

The library was produced with PCR. Sequenced using an Illumina iSeq 100. Concerning the study's data processing: Non-productive sequences were filtered out, and CDR3s that did not start with C, did not end with F or W, or were shorter than 7 amino acids were discarded. Levenshtein distances (stringdist) and unrooted phylogenetic trees (ape) in R version 3.6.1 were used to assess CDR3 homology. TCRdb's own reprocessing of the public reads used fastp at Q25 and MiXCR and kept productive beta chains. Rows with one shared CDR3 protein collapse into an entry with the most common genes and DNA. For this entry, the V and J calls and clone size follow TCRdb and not the study's own pipeline. This sample has approximately 36,000 distinct CDR3 sequences in its table, and about 35% of those were observed once. 5.8% of the sample is held by the ten biggest clonotypes. This record comes from a study of vaccination and CD4 T cells after COVID-19 (dated by TCRdb to 2022 to 2024). For the study in its entirety: Every convalescent patient had a positive nasal swab PCR test for SARS-CoV-2, with mild disease in several patients and severe disease in one. In the convalescent cohort there were six males and four females, among whom were two Hispanic individuals, seven Caucasians, two Asians and one multiracial person. Two doses of either the Pfizer-BioNTech BNT162b2 vaccine (n=8) or the Moderna mRNA-1273 vaccine (n=2) were administered to participants. Post-COVID blood samples were collected from convalescent patients a median of about 92 days after diagnosis, with a range of about 35 to 161 days. Post-vaccine blood samples were taken a median of 72 days after the second vaccine dose, with a range of roughly 14 to 241 days. Three convalescent patients were sampled both early after vaccination (day 14) and late after vaccination (days 161 to 241). In 10 COVID-19 convalescent patients and several infection-naive healthy vaccine recipients, the spike-specific CD4+ TCR repertoire before mRNA vaccination was compared with the repertoire after mRNA vaccination.

The study at large found these results: The number of convalescent patients in the study was relatively small, and the study did not examine early timepoints following natural infection. Of the vaccine-specific clones in convalescent patients, 304 of 307, or nearly all, reacted only to SARS-CoV-2 spike and did not cross-react with common cold coronaviruses. In convalescent patients, a median around 89% of post-vaccine SARS-CoV-2-reactive clones were detected only after vaccination, suggesting vaccine-specific priming. Although the median number of SARS-CoV-2-reactive clonotypes went up from roughly 23 after infection to 38 after vaccination, the increase was not significant.

This receptor was obtained from a human donor who had recovered from COVID-19. The starting material was CD4+ T cells from blood, obtained about 7 months after SARS-CoV-2 vaccination. The chain links TRBV6-2 or TRBV6-3 with TRBJ2-2; a weak D assignment points to TRBD1 (6 bases agree). The CDR3 reads CASSFTGSTGELFF. The DNA sequence follows: TGTGCCAGCAGTTTTACAGGGAGCACCGGGGAGCTGTTTTTT.